These T cell receptor beta chains were read from a single sample in a study of chemoradiotherapy in HPV16-positive cancers. Data came from immunoSEQ multiplex PCR; TCRdb stores just in-frame clones and leaves some out. The table lists about 5,400 clones, about 85% of them singletons, with roughly 10% in the top ten. Sequences were derived from tumor tissue, sampled from a patient who underwent chemoradiotherapy. These receptors all come from a human donor with HPV-associated anogenital cancer. The CDR3 runs from the conserved cysteine through the conserved F or W. The order of the fields is clone size, D gene, J gene, V gene, CDR3 DNA, CDR3 protein. A D gene is named only where the DNA matches it firmly. Expanded clones get a size class; other rows say once, few or many, or leave the size out.

NA,NA,TRBJ2-1,TRBV6-4,TGTGCCAGCAGTGACTCGGCAGGAATCTACAATGAGCAGTTCTTC,CASSDSAGIYNEQFF
NA,NA,TRBJ2-1,TRBV7-2,TGTGCCAGCAGCCCTGGGAGGAGCTCCTACAATGAGCAGTTCTTC,CASSPGRSSYNEQFF
NA,TRBD1,TRBJ1-2,TRBV5-1,TGCGCCAGCAGCGTTCTCGGGACAGGGGGGATCTATGGCTACACCTTC,CASSVLGTGGIYGYTF
NA,NA,TRBJ1-1,TRBV11-2,TGTGCCAGCAGTTGGGGACAGAACACTGAAGCTTTCTTT,CASSWGQNTEAFF
NA,TRBD1,TRBJ1-2,TRBV19,TGTGCCAGTAGTATAGTATCAGGACAGGGGAACTATGGCTACACCTTC,CASSIVSGQGNYGYTF
NA,NA,TRBJ1-1,TRBV5-8,TGTGCCAGCAGCCACCCCGGGGCCATGAACACTGAAGCTTTCTTT,CASSHPGAMNTEAFF
NA,NA,TRBJ2-7,TRBV30,TGTGGTCTCAGGACCTTCTCCTACGAGCAGTACTTC,CGLRTFSYEQYF
NA,NA,TRBJ2-1,TRBV5-1,TGCGCCAGCAGCTTGGCGGACTCCTACAATGAGCAGTTCTTC,CASSLADSYNEQFF
once,NA,TRBJ2-2,TRBV6-1,TGTGCCAGCAGTTCATCACCAGCGAACACCGGGGAGCTGTTTTTT,CASSSSPANTGELFF
NA,NA,TRBJ2-2,TRBV6-5,TGTGCCAGCAGTTACTCGAGGGTGGGGGGCACCGGGGAGCTGTTTTTT,CASSYSRVGGTGELFF
NA,NA,TRBJ2-2,TRBV18,TGTGCCAGCTCACGGGAACCATCCGGGGACACCGGGGAGCTGTTTTTT,CASSREPSGDTGELFF
NA,NA,TRBJ2-5,TRBV7-8,TGTGCCAGCAGCTTAGATGTAGGGTTGGGGGGGGCCCAAGAGACCCAGTACTTC,CASSLDVGLGGAQETQYF
NA,TRBD2,TRBJ2-5,TRBV6-1,TGTGCCAGCAGCCGACTAGCGGGGGGCGTGGAGACCCAGTACTTC,CASSRLAGGVETQYF
NA,NA,TRBJ1-6,TRBV19,TGTGCCAGTAGGAAGGGGGAAACCTATAATTCACCCCTCCACTTT,CASRKGETYNSPLHF
NA,TRBD1,TRBJ1-4,TRBV5-4,TGTGCCAGCAGCCCAGGGGGGATAAATGAAAAACTGTTTTTT,CASSPGGINEKLFF
NA,NA,TRBJ2-2,TRBV6-4,TGTGCCAGCAGTGACCACGGAGGCACCGGGGAGCTGTTTTTT,CASSDHGGTGELFF
NA,TRBD1,TRBJ2-6,TRBV5-1,TGCGCCAGCAGTTTTGTACAGGGGGCTTATGGGGCCAACGTCCTGACTTTC,CASSFVQGAYGANVLTF
NA,NA,TRBJ2-5,TRBV4-1,TGCGCCAGCAGCCAAGGATTCAGGGAGGAGACCCAGTACTTC,CASSQGFREETQYF
NA,TRBD2,TRBJ2-1,TRBV7-9,TGTGCCAGCAGCCGCACGGGGGGGAAAAATGAGCAGTTCTTC,CASSRTGGKNEQFF
NA,NA,TRBJ2-1,TRBV11-2,TGTGCCAGCAGCTTCGGACGGAGCCCTACAGAGTTCTTC,CASSFGRSPTEFF
NA,TRBD1,TRBJ2-3,TRBV29-1,TGCAGCGTCTCCGTACAGGGGGATACGCAGTATTTT,CSVSVQGDTQYF
NA,NA,TRBJ1-1,TRBV19,TGTGCCAGTAGATTAGGACCGAACACTGAAGCTTTCTTT,CASRLGPNTEAFF
NA,NA,TRBJ1-1,TRBV29-1,TGCAGCGTCGACTCGGACAGAGCTAGAGCTTTCTTT,CSVDSDRARAFF
NA,NA,TRBJ2-3,TRBV21-1,TGTGCCAGCAGCAAGTTCTTGGGGAAAAGGAATACGCAGTATTTT,CASSKFLGKRNTQYF
large,NA,TRBJ2-5,TRBV6-1,TGTGCCAGCTCTGTTATGTACCAAGAGACCCAGTACTTC,CASSVMYQETQYF
NA,NA,TRBJ1-3,TRBV19,TGTGCCAGCCAACCCACAGTGGGGGGGCCCTCTGGAAACACCATATATTTT,CASQPTVGGPSGNTIYF
NA,NA,TRBJ2-1,TRBV18,TGTGCCAGCTCACCTGGTGAGGGGGGGTACTACAATGAGCAGTTCTTC,CASSPGEGGYYNEQFF
NA,NA,TRBJ1-1,TRBV14,TGTGCCAGCAGCCTTGGGGGTAAGGGGATAACGAACACTGAAGCTTTCTTT,CASSLGGKGITNTEAFF
NA,TRBD2,TRBJ2-6,TRBV30,TGTGCCTGGGGAAATAGCGGGGGGGCAAATGGGGCCAACGTCCTGACTTTC,CAWGNSGGANGANVLTF